This TCR beta chain derives from a study of shared clonotypes between healthy human individuals. Findings and caveats of the study: The generation probabilities recorded for non-shared clonotypes fell below those of clonotypes shared by all four donors.

Trimming took off 0 bases at V and 5 bases at J, with 11 bases between the two ends. This CDR3 contains 16 residues. Germline V gene sequence: CDR1 MNHEY, CDR2 SVGAGI. TCRdb's copy holds only in-frame clones and misses some; the assay was immunoSEQ multiplex PCR. The sample lists hundreds of thousands of clones, 95% to 97% occurring once. Only CD45RO-negative cells positively selected for CCR7 counted as naive CD8 cells, so terminally differentiated effector memory CD45RA+ cells were excluded. All donors qualified as healthy HIV-negative adults and had experienced no recent acute infections or vaccinations. All participating donors were Caucasian adults from Nashville, Tennessee. As regards this clone: Antigen unknown.

The TCR was taken from a woman in her twenties or thirties in good health. Input material: naive CD8+ T cells sorted from blood. The chain is built from TRBV6-5 and TRBJ1-6; possibly TRBD1 for D (5 bases). The CDR3 is CASSYSGGSDNSPLHF. CDR3 in DNA: TGTGCCAGCAGTTACTCCGGGGGTTCGGATAATTCACCCCTCCACTTT.